This T cell receptor beta chain derives from a study of T cell responses to AZD1222 COVID-19 vaccine. This CDR3 comprises 16 residues. The germline gives CDR1 LNHNV, CDR2 YYDKDF (reference sequence). The germline V and J ends were trimmed by 0 bases and 1 base, with 12 bases remaining between them. The method was immunoSEQ multiplex PCR; TCRdb's version includes in-frame clones alone and lacks a portion of them. The sample lists about 140,000 clones, approximately 92% occurring once. J is TRBJ1-2 and V is TRBV15; possible D gene TRBD1, 5 bases. This sequence was found in an adult who received the AZD1222 COVID-19 vaccine. The sample here was peripheral blood, taken 28 days after the second AZD1222 dose. This CDR3 reads CATSRDLGGDNYGYTF. The CDR3 region has the DNA TGTGCCACCAGCAGAGATCTCGGGGGGGATAACTATGGCTACACCTTC.